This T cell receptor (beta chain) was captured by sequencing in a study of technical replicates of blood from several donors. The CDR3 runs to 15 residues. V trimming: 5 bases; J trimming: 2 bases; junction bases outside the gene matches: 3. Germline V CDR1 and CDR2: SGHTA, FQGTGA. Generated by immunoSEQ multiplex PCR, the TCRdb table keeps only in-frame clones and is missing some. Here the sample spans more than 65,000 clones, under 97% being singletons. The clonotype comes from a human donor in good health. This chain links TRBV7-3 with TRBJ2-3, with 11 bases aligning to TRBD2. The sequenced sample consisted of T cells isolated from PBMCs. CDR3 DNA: TGTGCCAGCAGCAAGACTAGCGGGAACACAGATACGCAGTATTTT. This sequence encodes CASSKTSGNTDTQYF. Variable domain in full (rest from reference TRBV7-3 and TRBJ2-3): GAGVSQTPSNKVTEKGKYVELRCDPISGHTALYWYRQSLGQGPEFLIYFQGTGAADDSGLPNDRFFAVRPEGSVSTLKIQRTERGDSAVYLCASSKTSGNTDTQYFGPGTRLTVL.